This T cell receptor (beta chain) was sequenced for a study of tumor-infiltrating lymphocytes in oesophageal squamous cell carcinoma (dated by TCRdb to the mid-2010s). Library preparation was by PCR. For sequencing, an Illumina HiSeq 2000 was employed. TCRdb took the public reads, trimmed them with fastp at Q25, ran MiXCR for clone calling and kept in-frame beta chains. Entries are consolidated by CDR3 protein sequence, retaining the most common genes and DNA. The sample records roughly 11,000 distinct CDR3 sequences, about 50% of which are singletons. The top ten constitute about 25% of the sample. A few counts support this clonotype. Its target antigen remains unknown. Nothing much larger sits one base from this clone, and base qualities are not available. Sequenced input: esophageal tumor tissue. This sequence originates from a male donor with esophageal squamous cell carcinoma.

The nucleotide sequence is given as TGTGCCAGCAGCTTAGTAAAGGCCACTGAAGCTTTCTTT. Translated, this is CASSLVKATEAFF. Recombination joined TRBV7-6 with TRBJ1-1, with the identity of the D gene unclear. V is cut by 1 base and J by 4 bases, and the space between the germline ends is 7 bases. The CDR3 measures 13 amino acids from cysteine to phenylalanine. Only the CDR3 part of the read is kept: 39 bases, read in frame from the first base. The germline V gene yields SGHVS for CDR1 and FNYEAQ for CDR2.